This T cell receptor beta chain was profiled in a study of technical replicates of blood from several donors. Sequencing used immunoSEQ multiplex PCR; TCRdb keeps in-frame clones, though not all of them. Seen here are about 66,000 clones, 88% observed once, and the top ten hold around 5%. The sequence derives from a human donor in good health. Some clones in this sample may be carry-over from other donors' samples. Material for sequencing was PBMCs.

The CDR3 loop is CASSQLFWGQGRETQYF. The CDR3 DNA reads as TGTGCCAGCAGCCAATTATTCTGGGGACAGGGTCGGGAGACCCAGTACTTC. The rearrangement links TRBV7-2 to TRBJ2-5, with 9 bases fitting TRBD1. With 5 bases clipped from V and 5 bases from J, the junction kept 15 bases outside the gene matches. In germline, CDR1 is SGHTA, CDR2 FQGNSA. The CDR3 consists of 17 residues.